This T cell receptor (beta chain) originates from a study of cytomegalovirus exposure and HLA in healthy donors. Here immunoSEQ multiplex PCR was the method, and the copy in TCRdb shows in-frame clones only, minus some. The data contain roughly 270,000 clones, around 89% of them singletons. This CDR3 contains 16 residues. Germline V gene lookup returns CDR1 SNHLY and CDR2 FYNNEI. V dropped 3 bases and J dropped 2; count of bases not matched to a gene: 5. V is TRBV2 and J is TRBJ2-1, with 9 bases matching TRBD2. Material for sequencing was PBMCs. The clonotype originates from a woman under 30 in good health and CMV-seronegative. CDR3 residues: CASSDASGKTYNEQFF. The CDR3 region has the DNA TGTGCCAGCAGTGATGCTAGCGGGAAGACCTACAATGAGCAGTTCTTC. Variable domain in full (rest from reference TRBV2 and TRBJ2-1): EPEVTQTPSHQVTQMGQEVILRCVPISNHLYFYWYRQILGQKVEFLVSFYNNEISEKSEIFDDQFSVERPDGSNFTLKIRSTKLEDSAMYFCASSDASGKTYNEQFFGPGTRLTVL.